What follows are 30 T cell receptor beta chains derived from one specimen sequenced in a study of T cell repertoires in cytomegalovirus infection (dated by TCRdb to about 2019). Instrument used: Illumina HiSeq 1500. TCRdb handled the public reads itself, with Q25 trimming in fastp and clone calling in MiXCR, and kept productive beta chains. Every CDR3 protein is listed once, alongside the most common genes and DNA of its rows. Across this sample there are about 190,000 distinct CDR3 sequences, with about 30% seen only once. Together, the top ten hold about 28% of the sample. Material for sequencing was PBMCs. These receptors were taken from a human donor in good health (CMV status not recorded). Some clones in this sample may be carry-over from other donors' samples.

This CDR3 reads CASSGGEGTYNEQFF. The CDR3, as DNA: TGTGCCAGCAGTGGAGGGGAGGGTACCTACAATGAGCAGTTCTTC. The V and J genes are TRBV6-1 and TRBJ2-1, with TRBD2 matching 7 bases. The J segment lost 2 bases and the V segment lost 4 bases, leaving 5 bases of the junction unmatched. Germline V gene lookup returns CDR1 MNHNS and CDR2 SASEGT. CDR3 length equals 15 residues.

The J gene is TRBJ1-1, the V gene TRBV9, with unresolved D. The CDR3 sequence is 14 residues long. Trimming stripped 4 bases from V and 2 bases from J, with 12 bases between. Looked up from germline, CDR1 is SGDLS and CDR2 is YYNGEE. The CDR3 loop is CASSYAHANTEAFF. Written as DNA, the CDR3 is TGTGCCAGCAGCTACGCGCATGCAAACACTGAAGCTTTCTTT.

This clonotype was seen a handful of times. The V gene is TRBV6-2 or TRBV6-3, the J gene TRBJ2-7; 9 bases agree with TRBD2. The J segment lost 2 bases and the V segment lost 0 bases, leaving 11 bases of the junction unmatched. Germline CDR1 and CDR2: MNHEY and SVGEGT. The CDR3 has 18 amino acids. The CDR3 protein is CASSYSKRGVQGPYEQYF. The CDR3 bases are TGTGCCAGCAGTTACTCGAAGCGGGGGGTTCAAGGCCCCTACGAGCAGTACTTC.

CDR3: CASSVGGFIEAFF. The CDR3 DNA is TGTGCCAGCAGCGTAGGAGGATTCATTGAAGCTTTCTTT. V and J are TRBV9 and TRBJ1-1; D unclear. Germline values: CDR1 SGDLS, CDR2 YYNGEE. The CDR3 extends over 13 amino acids. V lost 0 bases and J 7 bases, leaving 10 bases between the germline ends. The whole variable domain, remainder taken from reference TRBV9 and TRBJ1-1, is DSGVTQTPKHLITATGQRVTLRCSPRSGDLSVYWYQQSLDQGLQFLIQYYNGEERAKGNILERFSAQQFPDLHSELNLSSLELGDSALYFCASSVGGFIEAFFGQGTRLTVV.

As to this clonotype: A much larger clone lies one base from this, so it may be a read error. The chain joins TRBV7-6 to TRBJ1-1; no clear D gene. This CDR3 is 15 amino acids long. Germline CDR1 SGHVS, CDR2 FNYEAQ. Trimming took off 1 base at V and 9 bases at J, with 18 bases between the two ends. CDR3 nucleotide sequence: TGTGCCAGCAGCTTAGGGACTGGTCAGAGCGGGCAAGCTTTCTTT. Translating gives CASSLGTGQSGQAFF.

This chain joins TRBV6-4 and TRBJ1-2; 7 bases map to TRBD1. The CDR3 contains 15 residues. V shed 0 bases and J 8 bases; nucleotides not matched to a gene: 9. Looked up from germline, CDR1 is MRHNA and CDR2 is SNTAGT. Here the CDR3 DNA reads TGTGCCAGCAGTGACTCCTTTGAGGGGGCGGACGGCTACACCTTC. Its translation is CASSDSFEGADGYTF.

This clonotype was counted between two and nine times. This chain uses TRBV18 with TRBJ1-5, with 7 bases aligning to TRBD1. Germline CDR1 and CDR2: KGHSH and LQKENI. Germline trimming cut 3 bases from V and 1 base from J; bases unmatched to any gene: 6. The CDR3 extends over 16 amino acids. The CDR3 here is CASSPTPTGSNQPQHF. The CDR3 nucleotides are TGTGCCAGCTCACCCACTCCGACAGGGAGCAATCAGCCCCAGCATTTT.

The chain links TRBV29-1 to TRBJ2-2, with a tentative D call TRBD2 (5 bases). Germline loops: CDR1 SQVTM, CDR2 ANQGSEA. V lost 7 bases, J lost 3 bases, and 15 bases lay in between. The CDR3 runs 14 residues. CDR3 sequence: CSGAVGIDTGELFF. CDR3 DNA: TGCAGCGGAGCGGTAGGAATCGACACCGGGGAGCTGTTTTTT.

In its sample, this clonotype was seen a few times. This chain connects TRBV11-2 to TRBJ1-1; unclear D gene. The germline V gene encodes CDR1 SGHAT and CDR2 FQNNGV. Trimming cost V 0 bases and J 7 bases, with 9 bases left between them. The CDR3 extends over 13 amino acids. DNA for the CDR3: TGTGCCAGCAGCTTAGATCGACCCTATGAAGCTTTCTTT. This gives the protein CASSLDRPYEAFF.

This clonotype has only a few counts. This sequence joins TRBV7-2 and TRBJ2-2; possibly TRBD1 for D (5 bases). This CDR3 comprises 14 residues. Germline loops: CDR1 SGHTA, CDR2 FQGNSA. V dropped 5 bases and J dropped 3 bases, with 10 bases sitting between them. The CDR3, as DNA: TGTGCCAGCAGCGCCGACAGTTACACCGGGGAGCTGTTTTTT. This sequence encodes CASSADSYTGELFF.

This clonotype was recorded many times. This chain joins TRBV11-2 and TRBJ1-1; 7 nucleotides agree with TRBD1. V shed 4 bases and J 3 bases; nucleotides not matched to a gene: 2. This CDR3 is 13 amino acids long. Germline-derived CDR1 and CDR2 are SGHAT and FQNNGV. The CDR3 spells CASSWGTDTEAFF. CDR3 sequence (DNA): TGTGCCAGCAGCTGGGGGACAGACACTGAAGCTTTCTTT.

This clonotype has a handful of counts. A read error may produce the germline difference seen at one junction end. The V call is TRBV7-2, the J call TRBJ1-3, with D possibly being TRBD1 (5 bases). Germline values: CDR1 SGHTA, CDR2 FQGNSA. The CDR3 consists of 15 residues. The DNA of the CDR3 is TGTGCCAGCATCTTAACCGGGGGGTCTGGAAACACCATATATTTT. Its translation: CASILTGGSGNTIYF.

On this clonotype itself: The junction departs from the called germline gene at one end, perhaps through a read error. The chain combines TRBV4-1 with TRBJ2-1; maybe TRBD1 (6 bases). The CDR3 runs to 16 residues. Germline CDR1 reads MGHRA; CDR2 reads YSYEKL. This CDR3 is CASRQVDRSMNNEQFF. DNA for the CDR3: TGCGCCAGCAGACAAGTTGACAGGTCGATGAACAATGAGCAGTTCTTC.

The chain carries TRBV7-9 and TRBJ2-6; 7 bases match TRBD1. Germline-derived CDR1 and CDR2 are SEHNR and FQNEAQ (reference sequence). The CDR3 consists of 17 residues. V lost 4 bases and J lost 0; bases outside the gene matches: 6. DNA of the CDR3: TGTGCCAGCAGCTCGATGGGACAGAACTCTGGGGCCAACGTCCTGACTTTC. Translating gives CASSSMGQNSGANVLTF.

The CDR3 loop is CASIPYLGADNEQFF. The CDR3 region has the DNA TGTGCCAGCATCCCCTACCTAGGGGCGGACAATGAGCAGTTCTTC. V is TRBV5-4 and J is TRBJ2-1; D is possibly TRBD1 (5 bases). CDR1 is SGHNT, CDR2 YYREEE, per germline (reference sequence). V lost 6 bases, J lost 5 bases, and 18 bases lay in between. The CDR3 is 15 residues long. The variable domain in full, with the rest retrieved from reference TRBV5-4 and TRBJ2-1, is ETGVTQSPTHLIKTRGQQVTLRCSSQSGHNTVSWYQQALGQGPQFIFQYYREEENGRGNFPPRFSGLQFPNYSSELNVNALELDDSALYLCASIPYLGADNEQFFGPGTRLTVL.

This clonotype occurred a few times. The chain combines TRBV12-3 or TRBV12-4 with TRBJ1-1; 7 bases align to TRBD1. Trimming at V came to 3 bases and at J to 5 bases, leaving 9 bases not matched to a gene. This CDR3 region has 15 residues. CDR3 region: CASSFGRGGGTEAFF. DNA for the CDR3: TGTGCCAGCAGTTTCGGCAGGGGGGGTGGTACTGAAGCTTTCTTT.

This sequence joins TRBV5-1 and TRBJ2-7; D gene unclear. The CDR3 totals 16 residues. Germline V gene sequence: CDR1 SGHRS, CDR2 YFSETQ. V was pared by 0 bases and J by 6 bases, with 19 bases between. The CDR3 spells CASSLGAEAAVSEQYF. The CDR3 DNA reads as TGCGCCAGCAGCTTGGGGGCAGAGGCGGCGGTCTCCGAGCAGTACTTC.

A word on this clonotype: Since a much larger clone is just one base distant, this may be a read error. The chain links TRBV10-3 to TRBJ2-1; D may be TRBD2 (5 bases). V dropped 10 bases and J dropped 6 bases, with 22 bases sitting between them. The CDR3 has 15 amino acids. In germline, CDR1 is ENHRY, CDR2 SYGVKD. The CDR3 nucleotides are TGTGCCACATATGATATTCGTGTTGGAGGCAATGAGCAGTTCTTC. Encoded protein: CATYDIRVGGNEQFF.

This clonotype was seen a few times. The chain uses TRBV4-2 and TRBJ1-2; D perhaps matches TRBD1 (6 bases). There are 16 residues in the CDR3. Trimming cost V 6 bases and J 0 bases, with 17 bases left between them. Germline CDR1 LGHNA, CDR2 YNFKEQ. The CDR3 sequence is CASRPGTSMANYGYTF. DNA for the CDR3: TGTGCCAGCAGACCCGGGACATCCATGGCTAACTATGGCTACACCTTC.

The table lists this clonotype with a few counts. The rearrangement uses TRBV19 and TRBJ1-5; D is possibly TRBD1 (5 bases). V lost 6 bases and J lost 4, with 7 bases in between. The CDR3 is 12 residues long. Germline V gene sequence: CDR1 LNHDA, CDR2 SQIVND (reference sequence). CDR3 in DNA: TGTGCCAGTAGGGACACAAATCAGCCCCAGCATTTT. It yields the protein CASRDTNQPQHF. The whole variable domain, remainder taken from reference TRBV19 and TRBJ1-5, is DGGITQSPKYLFRKEGQNVTLSCEQNLNHDAMYWYRQDPGQGLRLIYYSQIVNDFQKGDIAEGYSVSREKKESFPLTVTSAQKNPTAFYLCASRDTNQPQHFGDGTRLSIL.

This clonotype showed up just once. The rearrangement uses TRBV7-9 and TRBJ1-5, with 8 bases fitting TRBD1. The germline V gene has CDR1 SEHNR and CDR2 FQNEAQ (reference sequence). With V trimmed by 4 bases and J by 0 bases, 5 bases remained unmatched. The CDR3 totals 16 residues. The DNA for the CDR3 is TGTGCCAGCAGCTCCCCGACAGGGGATAGCAATCAGCCCCAGCATTTT. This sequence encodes CASSSPTGDSNQPQHF.

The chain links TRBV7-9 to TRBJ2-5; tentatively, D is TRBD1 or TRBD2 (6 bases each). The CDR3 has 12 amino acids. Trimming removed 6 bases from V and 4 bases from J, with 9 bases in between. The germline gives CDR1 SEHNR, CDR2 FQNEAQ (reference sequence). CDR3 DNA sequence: TGTGCCAGCAGGAAGGGGGGAGAGACCCAGTACTTC. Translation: CASRKGGETQYF.

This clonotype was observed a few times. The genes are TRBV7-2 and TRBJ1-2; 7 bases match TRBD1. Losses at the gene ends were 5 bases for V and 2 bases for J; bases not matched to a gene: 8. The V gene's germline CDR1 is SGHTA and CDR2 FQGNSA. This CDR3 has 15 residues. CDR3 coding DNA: TGTGCCAGCAGCCCCCGACAGGGCGGAAACTATGGCTACACCTTC. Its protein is CASSPRQGGNYGYTF.

As DNA, the CDR3 is TGTGCCATCAGTGAGTCGACAGGGGCCTCTTCTAATACGCAGTATTTT. Its translation: CAISESTGASSNTQYF. V usage is TRBV10-3 and J usage is TRBJ2-3; 8 bases agree with TRBD1. The length of the CDR3 is 16 residues. V lost 0 bases, J lost 7 bases, and 9 bases stayed unmatched. Germline V lookup: CDR1 ENHRY, CDR2 SYGVKD.

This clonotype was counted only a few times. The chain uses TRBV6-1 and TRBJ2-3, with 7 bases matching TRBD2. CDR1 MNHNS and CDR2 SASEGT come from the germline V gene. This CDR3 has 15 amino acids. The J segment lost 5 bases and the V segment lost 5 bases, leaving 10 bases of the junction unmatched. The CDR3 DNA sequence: TGTGCCAGCAGTTCTGGACTAGGTTATGGAGATACGCAGTATTTT. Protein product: CASSSGLGYGDTQYF.

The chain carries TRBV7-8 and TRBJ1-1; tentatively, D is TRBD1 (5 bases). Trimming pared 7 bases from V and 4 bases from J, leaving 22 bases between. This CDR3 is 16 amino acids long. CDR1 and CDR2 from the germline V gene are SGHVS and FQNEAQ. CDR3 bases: TGTGCCAGCACCTCCACAGCAGGGCATTTGGGCACTGAAGCTTTCTTT. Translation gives CASTSTAGHLGTEAFF.

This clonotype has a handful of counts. As DNA, the CDR3 is TGCGCCAGCAGCCCTGAGCGGGGCATAAACAATGAGCAGTTCTTC. This sequence encodes CASSPERGINNEQFF. The chain recombines TRBV4-1 with TRBJ2-1; 7 bases align to TRBD2. This CDR3 has 15 residues. Trimming cost V 4 bases and J 5 bases; bases outside gene matches: 8. CDR1 is MGHRA, CDR2 YSYEKL, per germline.

CDR3 region: CASAHGTDAEAFF. The CDR3 region has the DNA TGCGCCAGCGCTCACGGGACAGACGCTGAAGCTTTCTTT. V usage is TRBV5-1 and J usage is TRBJ1-1; 7 nucleotides match TRBD1. The CDR3 contains 13 residues. CDR1 is SGHRS, CDR2 YFSETQ, per germline. V was pared by 7 bases and J by 6 bases, with 9 bases of the junction left unmatched. Drawing the rest from reference TRBV5-1 and TRBJ1-1, the complete variable domain is KAGVTQTPRYLIKTRGQQVTLSCSPISGHRSVSWYQQTPGQGLQFLFEYFSETQRNKGNFPGRFSGRQFSNSRSEMNVSTLELGDSALYLCASAHGTDAEAFFGQGTRLTVV.

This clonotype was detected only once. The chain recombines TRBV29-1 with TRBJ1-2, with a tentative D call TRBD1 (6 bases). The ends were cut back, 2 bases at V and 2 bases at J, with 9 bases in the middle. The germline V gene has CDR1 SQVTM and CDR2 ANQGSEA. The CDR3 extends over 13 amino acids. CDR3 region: CSVEPTGNYGYTF. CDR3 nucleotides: TGCAGCGTTGAACCTACAGGGAACTATGGCTACACCTTC. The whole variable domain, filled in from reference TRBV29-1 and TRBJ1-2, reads SAVISQKPSRDICQRGTSLTIQCQVDSQVTMMFWYRQQPGQSLTLIATANQGSEATYESGFVIDKFPISRPNLTFSTLTVSNMSPEDSSIYLCSVEPTGNYGYTFGSGTRLTVV.

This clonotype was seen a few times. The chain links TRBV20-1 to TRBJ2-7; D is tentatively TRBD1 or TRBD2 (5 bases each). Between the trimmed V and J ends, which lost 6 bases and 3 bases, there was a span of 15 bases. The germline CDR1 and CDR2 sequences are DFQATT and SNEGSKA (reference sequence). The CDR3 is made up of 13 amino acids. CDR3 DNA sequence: TGCAGTGCCGGATGGGGACCGTACTACGAGCAGTACTTC. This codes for CSAGWGPYYEQYF.